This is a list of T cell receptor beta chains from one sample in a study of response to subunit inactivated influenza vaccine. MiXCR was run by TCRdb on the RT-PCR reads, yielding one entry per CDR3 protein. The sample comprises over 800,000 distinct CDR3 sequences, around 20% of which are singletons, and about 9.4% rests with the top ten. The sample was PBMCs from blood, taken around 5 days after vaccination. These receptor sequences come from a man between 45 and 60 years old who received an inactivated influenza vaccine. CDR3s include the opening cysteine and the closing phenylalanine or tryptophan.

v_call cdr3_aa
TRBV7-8 CASSPRRALLQETQYF
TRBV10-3 CAISDTDTQYF
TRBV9 CASSVGSSGTGELFF
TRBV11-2 CASSLDGARGSEQFF
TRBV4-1 CASSQHYRDEQYF
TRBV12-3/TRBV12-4 CASSPYPRDTEKLFF
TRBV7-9 CASSLVEGPYYTGELFF
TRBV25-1 CASSELSGAPGELFF
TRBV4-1 CASRRTAGTEAFF
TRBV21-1 CASAGSGARNEQFF
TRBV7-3 CASSYNQGYEQYF
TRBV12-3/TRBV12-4 CASSSTSGGATDTQYF
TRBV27 CNTGREEESWMNTGELFF
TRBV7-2 CASSLVGSGSSYEQYF
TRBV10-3 CAIRDNRPPDYEQYF
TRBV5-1 CASSPTATYTGELFF
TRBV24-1 CATSGATGYTGELFF
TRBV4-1 CASSQDPLYEQYF
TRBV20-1 CSADNPGGPTGELFF
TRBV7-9 CASSSGDVTYEQYF
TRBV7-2 CASSSWTGQRETQYF
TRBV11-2 CASSRQKGDTQYF
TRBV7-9 CASRGRNRWGETQYF
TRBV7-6 CASSLGPRGGLTYEQYF
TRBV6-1 CASKKGIPDTQYF
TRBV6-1 CASRAVGSTDTQYF